These 29 T cell receptor beta chains were sequenced from one sample in a study of blood T cell repertoires in COVID-19. Repertoires were generated with immunoSEQ multiplex PCR, while TCRdb's copy carries only in-frame clones and drops some. The table lists over 100,000 clones, 88% of them singletons, with approximately 10% in the top ten. The specimen sequenced was peripheral blood. Receptor source: a man in his forties or fifties with acute or convalescent COVID-19.

The chain combines TRBV7-2 with TRBJ2-3, with D uncertain. The CDR3 length is 14 residues. The V end lost 1 base, the J end lost 2 bases, and 7 bases lay between the germline ends. Looked up from germline, CDR1 is SGHTA and CDR2 is FQGNSA. The CDR3 sequence is CASSLVSLTDTQYF. The CDR3 bases are TGTGCCAGCAGCTTAGTGTCCCTCACAGATACGCAGTATTTT.

The CDR3 here is CASTFHTNYGYTF. The CDR3 DNA sequence: TGTGCCAGCACCTTCCACACTAACTATGGCTACACCTTC. This chain connects TRBV12-3 or TRBV12-4 to TRBJ1-2; D not resolved. This CDR3 is 13 amino acids long. Trimming cost V 7 bases and J 0 bases, with 9 bases left between them.

The chain carries TRBV2 and TRBJ1-4, with D perhaps matching TRBD1 (6 bases). Trimming took 2 bases from V and 8 from J, leaving 18 bases between them. The V gene's germline CDR1 is SNHLY and CDR2 FYNNEI. This CDR3 spans 16 amino acids. The CDR3 region is CASSERAGARTEKLFF. Here the CDR3 DNA reads TGTGCCAGCAGTGAAAGGGCAGGGGCACGAACAGAAAAACTGTTTTTT.

This sequence joins TRBV29-1 and TRBJ2-1; 7 positions match TRBD2. CDR3 length: 15 amino acids. The V segment lost 6 bases and the J segment 6 bases; nucleotides outside the gene matches: 14. CDR1 and CDR2 (germline): SQVTM, ANQGSEA. The CDR3 region has the DNA TGCAGCGTGAGGGGCGGGACTATGGTCTTCAATGAGCAGTTCTTC. It encodes CSVRGGTMVFNEQFF.

This clone was found once. The chain has TRBV11-2 and TRBJ2-4; D is perhaps TRBD2 (7 bases). The CDR3 spans 14 residues. Germline values: CDR1 SGHAT, CDR2 FQNNGV. V lost 4 bases to trimming and J lost 6 bases, with 13 bases between them. The CDR3 spells CASSSPRGGNIQYF. The CDR3 DNA reads as TGTGCCAGCAGCTCCCCGAGGGGGGGAAACATTCAGTACTTC.

The chain carries TRBV5-1 and TRBJ2-1; a weak D match, TRBD2 (6 bases). From germline, CDR1 is SGHRS and CDR2 YFSETQ. The ends were cut back, 4 bases at V and 2 bases at J, with 13 bases in the middle. The CDR3 is 15 residues long. Written as DNA, the CDR3 is TGCGCCAGCAGCCTTGCTAGCGTGACCTACAATGAGCAGTTCTTC. Translation: CASSLASVTYNEQFF. The full variable domain, its missing parts supplied by reference TRBV5-1 and TRBJ2-1, is KAGVTQTPRYLIKTRGQQVTLSCSPISGHRSVSWYQQTPGQGLQFLFEYFSETQRNKGNFPGRFSGRQFSNSRSEMNVSTLELGDSALYLCASSLASVTYNEQFFGPGTRLTVL.

CDR3 amino acids: CASSPGQVNYGYTF. Written as DNA, the CDR3 is TGTGCCAGCAGCCCCGGACAGGTTAACTATGGCTACACCTTC. The V gene is TRBV7-3, the J gene TRBJ1-2, with 7 nucleotides matching TRBD1. Germline V CDR1 and CDR2: SGHTA, FQGTGA. Germline trimming cut 5 bases from V and 1 base from J; bases unmatched to any gene: 4. The CDR3 is 14 amino acids.

The chain joins TRBV29-1 to TRBJ2-7; D might be TRBD1 (5 bases). This CDR3 has 14 amino acids. Trimming removed 6 bases at V and 1 base at J, with 16 bases between. The germline V gene has CDR1 SQVTM and CDR2 ANQGSEA. DNA of the CDR3: TGCAGCGTGGCTAGACAGTCCTCGTCCTACGAGCAGTACTTC. Protein product: CSVARQSSSYEQYF.

With regard to this clone: Other DNA sequences in the sample encode the same CDR3. This sequence joins TRBV18 and TRBJ1-5; TRBD1 is a possible D gene (5 bases). The CDR3 contains 13 residues. CDR1 is KGHSH, CDR2 LQKENI, per germline. Between the trimmed V and J ends, which lost 2 bases and 7 bases, there was a span of 9 bases. The CDR3 loop reads CASSPGGGQPQHF. The CDR3 DNA sequence: TGTGCCAGCTCACCAGGGGGGGGACAGCCCCAGCATTTT.

This sequence joins TRBV5-6 and TRBJ2-5, with TRBD1 matching over 9 bases. Germline V lookup: CDR1 SGHDT, CDR2 YYEEEE. Germline trimming cut 4 bases from V and 5 bases from J; bases unmatched to any gene: 18. The CDR3 totals 18 residues. The CDR3 sequence is CASSNGVLWDRDRETQYF. In nucleotides, the CDR3 is TGTGCCAGCAGCAATGGCGTGCTCTGGGACAGGGATCGGGAGACCCAGTACTTC.

The chain couples TRBV5-1 to TRBJ2-7, with TRBD2 as a possible D gene (5 bases). Per the germline V gene, CDR1 is SGHRS and CDR2 is YFSETQ. Trimming removed 6 bases from V and 4 bases from J, with 14 bases in between. This CDR3 spans 13 amino acids. The CDR3 is CASTPGWGYEQYF. CDR3 DNA: TGCGCCAGCACCCCGGGGTGGGGATACGAGCAGTACTTC.

The chain links TRBV11-2 to TRBJ2-5, with a possible D match to TRBD2 (5 bases). CDR3 length: 15 residues. Germline lookup yields CDR1 SGHAT and CDR2 FQNNGV. Trimming removed 3 bases from V and 5 bases from J, with 16 bases in between. For the CDR3, the DNA is TGTGCCAGCAGCTTGCGTCGAGTAACGGGGGAGACCCAGTACTTC. Its translation is CASSLRRVTGETQYF.

The chain joins TRBV7-9 to TRBJ2-5; TRBD2 aligns across 10 bases. J lost 5 bases, V lost 3 bases, and 12 bases had no gene match. The CDR3 has 17 residues. The germline gives CDR1 SEHNR, CDR2 FQNEAQ (reference sequence). CDR3 sequence reads: CASSLGDTSGVGETQYF. The CDR3 DNA is TGTGCCAGCAGCTTGGGGGATACTAGCGGGGTCGGGGAGACCCAGTACTTC.

The table lists this clone with a few counts. The V gene is TRBV19, the J gene TRBJ2-1, with 9 bases matching TRBD2. The CDR3 extends over 15 amino acids. Germline V CDR1 and CDR2: LNHDA, SQIVND (reference sequence). J was trimmed by 3 bases and V by 7 bases; bases with no gene match: 7. DNA for the CDR3: TGTGCCAGTAAATTGAATAGCGGGAGCTACAATGAGCAGTTCTTC. Its protein product is CASKLNSGSYNEQFF.

The rearrangement uses TRBV6-5 and TRBJ1-1; possibly TRBD1 for D (5 bases). CDR1 and CDR2 from the germline V gene are MNHEY and SVGAGI. The CDR3 sequence is 14 residues long. Trimming cost V 5 bases and J 10 bases, with 20 bases left between them. CDR3 loop: CASSLGGRVKGAFF. For the CDR3, the DNA is TGTGCCAGCAGTCTGGGGGGGAGAGTCAAGGGAGCTTTCTTT.

The CDR3 DNA reads TGTGCCAGCAGTGAAGCGCTTCTAGGTGATGATAATCAGCCCCAGCATTTT. As protein: CASSEALLGDDNQPQHF. The chain is built from TRBV2 and TRBJ1-5; D gene ambiguous. CDR1 and CDR2 from the germline V gene are SNHLY and FYNNEI. This CDR3 contains 17 residues. V lost 0 bases to trimming and J lost 4 bases, with 16 bases between them.

The V call is TRBV5-1, the J call TRBJ1-5; D possibly corresponds to TRBD1 (6 bases). CDR1 SGHRS and CDR2 YFSETQ come from the germline V gene. The CDR3 consists of 15 residues. Trimming took off 0 bases at V and 5 bases at J, with 12 bases between the two ends. CDR3 loop: CASSLDGTFYQPQHF. In DNA, the CDR3 is TGCGCCAGCAGCTTGGACGGGACATTCTATCAGCCCCAGCATTTT.

This clone was recorded once. The CDR3 DNA reads as TGTGCCATCAGTCGGATAGCGGGTGCTCAAGAGACCCAGTACTTC. Its protein is CAISRIAGAQETQYF. This rearrangement joins TRBV10-3 to TRBJ2-5, with 7 positions matching TRBD2. The CDR3 contains 15 residues. V dropped 5 bases and J dropped 2; count of bases not matched to a gene: 8. Per germline, CDR1 ENHRY and CDR2 SYGVKD.

CDR3 nucleotides: TGTGCCAGCAGAATCGGCGGGAATCAGCCCCAGCATTTT. Residues: CASRIGGNQPQHF. The rearrangement links TRBV12-3 or TRBV12-4 to TRBJ1-5, with D uncertain. This CDR3 spans 13 amino acids. Between the trimmed V and J ends, which lost 6 bases and 4 bases, there was a span of 10 bases.

The V and J genes are TRBV3-1 (or the pseudogene TRBV3-2) and TRBJ1-5; no firm D call. The CDR3 has 13 amino acids. V lost 4 bases and J lost 0, with 4 bases in between. CDR1 is LGHDT, CDR2 YNNKEL, per germline (reference sequence). This CDR3 reads CASSLHSNQPQHF. The CDR3 DNA is TGTGCCAGCAGCCTCCATAGCAATCAGCCCCAGCATTTT.

The chain is built from TRBV19 and TRBJ2-7, with TRBD1 matching 11 bases. V shed 3 bases and J 0 bases; nucleotides not matched to a gene: 1. CDR1 and CDR2 (germline): LNHDA, SQIVND (reference sequence). This CDR3 contains 15 residues. The CDR3 spells CASSMGQGDSYEQYF. The CDR3 bases are TGTGCCAGTAGTATGGGACAGGGGGACTCCTACGAGCAGTACTTC. Variable domain in full (rest from reference TRBV19 and TRBJ2-7): DGGITQSPKYLFRKEGQNVTLSCEQNLNHDAMYWYRQDPGQGLRLIYYSQIVNDFQKGDIAEGYSVSREKKESFPLTVTSAQKNPTAFYLCASSMGQGDSYEQYFGPGTRLTVT.

The chain combines TRBV7-9 with TRBJ1-2, with D perhaps TRBD1 (5 bases). Trimming removed 5 bases from V and 14 bases from J, with 21 bases in between. The CDR3 spans 13 residues. CDR1 is SEHNR, CDR2 FQNEAQ, per germline (reference sequence). Here the CDR3 DNA reads TGTGCCAGCAGCCTCGGGGGGAAGGGGCATAGAACCTTC. This gives the protein CASSLGGKGHRTF.

The chain combines TRBV11-2 with TRBJ1-1; TRBD1 might be the D (6 bases). The V and J ends lost 5 bases and 6 bases respectively, with 13 bases between them. Germline CDR1 and CDR2: SGHAT and FQNNGV. The CDR3 is 13 residues long. The CDR3 DNA follows: TGTGCCAGCAGCCCTCCAGGGGACCCTGAAGCTTTCTTT. This codes for CASSPPGDPEAFF.

The chain combines TRBV6-5 with TRBJ2-7; 7 positions match TRBD1. The ends lost 7 bases at V and 1 base at J; junction bases unmatched: 10. The CDR3 has 15 amino acids. Germline-derived CDR1 and CDR2 are MNHEY and SVGAGI. CDR3 coding DNA: TGTGCCAGCACAAACTCCGGGACAGCTTCCTACGAGCAGTACTTC. Its protein is CASTNSGTASYEQYF.

The rearrangement uses TRBV6-6 and TRBJ2-1; D is perhaps TRBD2 (5 bases). Per the germline V gene, CDR1 is MNHNY and CDR2 is SVGAGI (reference sequence). This CDR3 is 14 amino acids long. Trimming left V 6 bases short and J 2 bases short, with 11 bases between. The CDR3 is CASRGGGPYNEQFF. The CDR3 DNA is TGTGCCAGCAGAGGCGGAGGCCCCTACAATGAGCAGTTCTTC.

The rearrangement joins TRBV7-2 to TRBJ2-3; 8 bases are shared with TRBD1. The germline V gene encodes CDR1 SGHTA and CDR2 FQGNSA. The J segment lost 8 bases and the V segment lost 4 bases, leaving 11 bases of the junction unmatched. The CDR3 is 15 residues long. CDR3 amino acids: CASSSGAGGRGTQYF. Written as DNA, the CDR3 is TGTGCCAGCAGCTCCGGGGCAGGGGGCAGAGGTACGCAGTATTTT. Full variable domain (missing parts from reference TRBV7-2 and TRBJ2-3): GAGVSQSPSNKVTEKGKDVELRCDPISGHTALYWYRQSLGQGLEFLIYFQGNSAPDKSGLPSDRFSAERTGGSVSTLTIQRTQQEDSAVYLCASSSGAGGRGTQYFGPGTRLTVL.

The chain recombines TRBV27 with TRBJ1-4, with 12 bases identical to TRBD1. From germline, CDR1 is MNHEY and CDR2 SMNVEV (reference sequence). V shed 5 bases and J 3 bases; nucleotides not matched to a gene: 10. This CDR3 spans 18 amino acids. CDR3 protein: CASSVWDRGRGANEKLFF. Here the CDR3 DNA reads TGTGCCAGCAGTGTGTGGGACAGGGGGCGTGGAGCTAATGAAAAACTGTTTTTT.

In nucleotides, the CDR3 is TGTGCCAGCAGCCCGAGGGCCTCCTCCTACGAGCAGTACTTC. Translation: CASSPRASSYEQYF. The chain uses TRBV14 and TRBJ2-7, with D possibly being TRBD2 (5 bases). CDR1 SGHDN and CDR2 FVKESK come from the germline V gene. The CDR3 contains 14 residues. The ends were cut back, 4 bases at V and 0 bases at J, with 10 bases in the middle.

The genes are TRBV28 and TRBJ1-3; 7 nucleotides align to TRBD1. The CDR3 spans 15 residues. Losses at the gene ends were 8 bases for V and 0 bases for J; bases not matched to a gene: 7. Germline V gene sequence: CDR1 MDHEN, CDR2 SYDVKM. The CDR3 region is CASGAGGISGNTIYF. CDR3 nucleotides: TGTGCCAGCGGGGCAGGGGGAATCTCTGGAAACACCATATATTTT.